This entry concerns a single T cell receptor beta chain. The CDR3 covers 14 residues. Trimming left V 1 base short and J 2 bases short, with 8 bases between. From germline, CDR1 is ENHRY and CDR2 SYGVKD. This table comes from immunoSEQ multiplex PCR, and its TCRdb copy is limited to in-frame clones, with some not included. Here the sample spans more than 2 million clones, just over 90% being singletons. This sample is part of a study of shared clonotypes between healthy human individuals. Only CD45RO-negative cells positively selected for CCR7 counted as naive CD8 cells, so terminally differentiated effector memory CD45RA+ cells were excluded.

The clonotype comes from a man aged 18-30 years in good health. Some clones in this sample may be carry-over from other donors' samples. The V gene is TRBV10-3, the J gene TRBJ1-2; no clear D gene. Material: naive CD8+ T cells from PBMCs. The CDR3 coding sequence is TGTGCCATCAGTGAGTTGGGCCTGAACTATGGCTACACCTTC. Its protein product is CAISELGLNYGYTF.